This is a list of T cell receptor beta chains from one sample in a study of cytomegalovirus exposure and HLA in healthy donors. Only in-frame clones appear in the TCRdb table, and some are missing; sequencing was by immunoSEQ multiplex PCR. The sample lists 200,000 or so clones; around 83% were seen once. What was sequenced was PBMCs. The receptors here all came from a woman aged 25 to 45 in good health and CMV-seropositive. The CDR3 runs from the conserved cysteine through the conserved F or W. Fields, in order: J gene, V gene, clone size, D gene, CDR3 protein, CDR3 DNA. D genes are given only for firm matches. Size is stated for part of the rows, as once, few or many counts, or as a class when the clone is expanded.

j_call: TRBJ2-1; v_call: TRBV6-5; clone_size: -; d_call: TRBD2; cdr3_aa: CASSYSIGTSGRQFF; cdr3_nt: TGTGCCAGCAGTTACTCGATCGGGACTAGCGGGAGGCAGTTCTTC
j_call: TRBJ2-3; v_call: TRBV2; clone_size: -; d_call: TRBD1; cdr3_aa: CASGRTGSTDTQYF; cdr3_nt: TGTGCCAGCGGTCGGACAGGGAGCACAGATACGCAGTATTTT
j_call: TRBJ1-5; v_call: TRBV7-6; clone_size: many; d_call: -; cdr3_aa: CASSLRQGRGQPQHF; cdr3_nt: TGTGCCAGCAGCTTAAGGCAGGGTAGGGGTCAGCCCCAGCATTTT
j_call: TRBJ1-1; v_call: TRBV18; clone_size: -; d_call: -; cdr3_aa: CASSPVIGSEAFF; cdr3_nt: TGTGCCAGCTCACCAGTAATTGGCAGTGAAGCTTTCTTT
j_call: TRBJ1-1; v_call: TRBV6-5; clone_size: -; d_call: TRBD1; cdr3_aa: CASSPDTGGGTEAFF; cdr3_nt: TGTGCCAGCAGCCCTGACACAGGGGGAGGAACTGAAGCTTTCTTT
j_call: TRBJ1-3; v_call: TRBV29-1; clone_size: -; d_call: -; cdr3_aa: CSADAGSPRSGPGNTIYF; cdr3_nt: TGCAGCGCCGACGCTGGCTCCCCCAGAAGCGGACCTGGAAACACCATATATTTT
j_call: TRBJ2-6; v_call: TRBV9; clone_size: -; d_call: -; cdr3_aa: CASSVPLSGANVLTF; cdr3_nt: TGTGCCAGCAGCGTTCCACTCTCTGGGGCCAACGTCCTGACTTTC
j_call: TRBJ1-1; v_call: TRBV2; clone_size: -; d_call: -; cdr3_aa: CASSEDLSTEAFF; cdr3_nt: TGTGCCAGCAGTGAAGACCTTAGCACTGAAGCTTTCTTT
j_call: TRBJ1-2; v_call: TRBV9; clone_size: -; d_call: TRBD1; cdr3_aa: CASSSRGGRVGPNYGYTF; cdr3_nt: TGTGCCAGCAGCTCGCGAGGGGGCAGGGTGGGTCCTAACTATGGCTACACCTTC
j_call: TRBJ1-2; v_call: TRBV5-1; clone_size: -; d_call: TRBD1; cdr3_aa: CASSLGQGTYGYTF; cdr3_nt: TGCGCCAGCAGCTTAGGACAGGGGACCTATGGCTACACCTTC
j_call: TRBJ1-1; v_call: TRBV11-2; clone_size: -; d_call: -; cdr3_aa: CASSVSGKPVGDTEAFF; cdr3_nt: TGTGCCAGCAGCGTCTCCGGGAAGCCGGTCGGGGACACTGAAGCTTTCTTT
j_call: TRBJ2-1; v_call: TRBV5-1; clone_size: -; d_call: TRBD2; cdr3_aa: CASSQTAGGPGEQFF; cdr3_nt: TGCGCCAGCAGCCAAACAGCGGGAGGGCCTGGTGAGCAGTTCTTC
j_call: TRBJ1-2; v_call: TRBV28; clone_size: -; d_call: -; cdr3_aa: CASSFSSGTGSGYTF; cdr3_nt: TGTGCCAGCAGTTTCTCCTCCGGGACCGGGAGCGGCTACACCTTC
j_call: TRBJ2-1; v_call: TRBV27; clone_size: -; d_call: -; cdr3_aa: CASQEQGWDEQFF; cdr3_nt: TGTGCCAGCCAGGAACAGGGTTGGGATGAGCAGTTCTTC
j_call: TRBJ2-3; v_call: TRBV6-5; clone_size: -; d_call: -; cdr3_aa: CASRLQGGWADTQYF; cdr3_nt: TGTGCCAGCAGACTCCAGGGGGGCTGGGCAGATACGCAGTATTTT
j_call: TRBJ2-2; v_call: TRBV28; clone_size: -; d_call: TRBD2; cdr3_aa: CASSRGLDANTGELFF; cdr3_nt: TGTGCCAGCAGTCGGGGACTAGACGCGAACACCGGGGAGCTGTTTTTT
j_call: TRBJ2-7; v_call: TRBV5-6; clone_size: -; d_call: -; cdr3_aa: CASSLVGPYEQYF; cdr3_nt: TGTGCCAGCAGCTTGGTGGGGCCCTACGAGCAGTACTTC
j_call: TRBJ1-5; v_call: TRBV15; clone_size: -; d_call: -; cdr3_aa: CATSRVGSSNQPQHF; cdr3_nt: TGTGCCACCAGCAGAGTGGGCAGCTCCAATCAGCCCCAGCATTTT
j_call: TRBJ2-7; v_call: TRBV28; clone_size: -; d_call: -; cdr3_aa: CASSLAAERGREQYF; cdr3_nt: TGTGCCAGCAGTTTAGCCGCCGAGCGCGGGCGGGAGCAGTACTTC
j_call: TRBJ1-3; v_call: TRBV27; clone_size: -; d_call: -; cdr3_aa: CASSLTGAGNTIYF; cdr3_nt: TGTGCCAGCAGTTTAACGGGGGCTGGAAACACCATATATTTT
j_call: TRBJ2-1; v_call: TRBV5-5; clone_size: -; d_call: TRBD2; cdr3_aa: CASSSGLAGEGEQFF; cdr3_nt: TGTGCCAGCAGCTCGGGACTAGCGGGAGAGGGTGAGCAGTTCTTC
j_call: TRBJ2-2; v_call: TRBV30; clone_size: -; d_call: -; cdr3_aa: CALGRLSTGELFF; cdr3_nt: TGTGCCCTAGGCCGACTGAGCACCGGGGAGCTGTTTTTT
j_call: TRBJ2-7; v_call: TRBV28; clone_size: -; d_call: -; cdr3_aa: CASSFSLAGLSYEQYF; cdr3_nt: TGTGCCAGCAGTTTCAGCCTAGCAGGTCTTTCCTACGAGCAGTACTTC
j_call: TRBJ2-1; v_call: TRBV18; clone_size: -; d_call: TRBD2; cdr3_aa: CASSPPRGDNEQFF; cdr3_nt: TGTGCCAGCTCACCACCGCGGGGGGACAATGAGCAGTTCTTC
j_call: TRBJ1-5; v_call: TRBV9; clone_size: once; d_call: -; cdr3_aa: CASSGLTGLGQPQHF; cdr3_nt: TGTGCCAGCAGCGGATTAACAGGCTTGGGGCAGCCCCAGCATTTT
j_call: TRBJ2-1; v_call: TRBV9; clone_size: -; d_call: TRBD2; cdr3_aa: CASSLRTSGSHNEQFF; cdr3_nt: TGTGCCAGCAGCCTAAGGACTAGCGGGAGTCATAATGAGCAGTTCTTC
j_call: TRBJ2-7; v_call: TRBV7-8; clone_size: -; d_call: -; cdr3_aa: CASSLALLTPTTSEQYF; cdr3_nt: TGTGCCAGCAGCTTAGCGCTTTTGACCCCGACAACAAGTGAGCAGTACTTC
j_call: TRBJ1-2; v_call: TRBV4-2; clone_size: -; d_call: -; cdr3_aa: CASSQAVPVGYTF; cdr3_nt: TGTGCCAGCAGCCAAGCGGTCCCGGTTGGCTACACCTTC